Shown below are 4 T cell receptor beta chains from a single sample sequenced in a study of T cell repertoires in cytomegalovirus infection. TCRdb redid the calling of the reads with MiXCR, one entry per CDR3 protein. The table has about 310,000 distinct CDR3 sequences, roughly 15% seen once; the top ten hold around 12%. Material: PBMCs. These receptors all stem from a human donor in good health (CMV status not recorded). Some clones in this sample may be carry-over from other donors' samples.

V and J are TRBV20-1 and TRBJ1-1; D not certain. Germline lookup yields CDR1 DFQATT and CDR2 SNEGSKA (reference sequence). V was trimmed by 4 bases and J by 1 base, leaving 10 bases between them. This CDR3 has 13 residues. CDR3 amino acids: CSATLTRNTEAFF. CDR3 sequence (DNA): TGCAGTGCTACCCTCACAAGGAACACTGAAGCTTTCTTT.

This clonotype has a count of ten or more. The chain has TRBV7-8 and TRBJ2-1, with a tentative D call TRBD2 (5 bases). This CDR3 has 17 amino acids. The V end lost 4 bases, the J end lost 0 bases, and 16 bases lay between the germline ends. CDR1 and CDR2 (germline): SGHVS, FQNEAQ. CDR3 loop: CASSSSRAQSSYNEQFF. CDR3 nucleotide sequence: TGTGCCAGCAGCTCCTCGAGGGCACAGAGCTCCTACAATGAGCAGTTCTTC.

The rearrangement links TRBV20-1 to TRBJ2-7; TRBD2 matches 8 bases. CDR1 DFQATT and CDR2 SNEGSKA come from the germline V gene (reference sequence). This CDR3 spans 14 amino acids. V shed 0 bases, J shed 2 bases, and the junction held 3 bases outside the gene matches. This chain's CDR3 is CSARDAGGPYEQYF. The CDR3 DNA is TGCAGTGCTAGAGATGCGGGGGGCCCCTACGAGCAGTACTTC.

DNA of the CDR3: TGCGCCAGCAGCCAAGGATACCAGGGCAGGACTGAAGCTTTCTTT. It specifies CASSQGYQGRTEAFF. The rearrangement uses TRBV4-3 and TRBJ1-1; possibly TRBD1 for D (5 bases). This CDR3 has 15 amino acids. Germline CDR1 is LGHNA and CDR2 is YSLEER. Trimming shortened V by 1 base and J by 5 bases, and 14 bases separated the two germline ends.